This is a list of T cell receptor beta chains from one sample in a study of shared clonotypes between healthy human individuals. Repertoires were generated with immunoSEQ multiplex PCR, while TCRdb's copy carries only in-frame clones and drops some. The sample has 2 million to 2.5 million clones; about 90% are singletons. Sample: naive CD4+ T cells from PBMCs. Every receptor here comes from a man aged 18 to 29 in good health. Some clones in this sample may be carry-over from other donors' samples. Both conserved end residues are part of each CDR3. Each record gives: J gene, clone size, D gene, V gene, CDR3 protein, CDR3 DNA. A D gene is named only where the DNA matches it firmly. A row's size may be missing; if present it is once, few, many or a size class.

TRBJ2-3	-	-	TRBV27	CASSLRDTDTQYF	TGTGCCAGCAGTTTACGGGATACAGATACGCAGTATTTT
TRBJ1-2	-	-	TRBV18	CASSPPGRGNYGYTF	TGTGCCAGCTCACCCCCCGGGAGGGGGAACTATGGCTACACCTTC
TRBJ2-4	once	-	TRBV9	CASSVGPSRRDIQYF	TGTGCCAGCAGCGTAGGTCCCTCCCGTCGGGACATTCAGTACTTC
TRBJ2-3	-	TRBD1	TRBV5-4	CASSAGQGDTQYF	TGTGCCAGCAGCGCGGGACAGGGGGATACGCAGTATTTT
TRBJ2-7	-	TRBD1	TRBV23-1	CASTLGSTLGDRDYYEQYF	TGCGCCAGCACCCTGGGGTCAACCCTGGGAGACAGGGATTACTACGAGCAGTACTTC
TRBJ1-2	-	-	TRBV10-3	CAISESGGFIHYGYTF	TGTGCCATCAGTGAGTCCGGCGGCTTCATCCACTATGGCTACACCTTC
TRBJ2-2	once	-	TRBV5-1	CASSLGGANTGELFF	TGCGCCAGCAGCTTGGGTGGGGCTAACACCGGGGAGCTGTTTTTT
TRBJ1-3	once	-	TRBV7-9	CASSLASGHSGNTIYF	TGTGCCAGCAGCTTAGCATCCGGTCACTCTGGAAACACCATATATTTT
TRBJ2-1	-	-	TRBV28	CASVQGGTIHEQFF	TGTGCCAGCGTTCAGGGGGGTACCATCCATGAGCAGTTCTTC
TRBJ2-7	-	-	TRBV6-5	CASSYSRGEQYF	TGTGCCAGCAGTTACTCCCGGGGGGAGCAGTACTTC
TRBJ1-1	once	-	TRBV12-5	CASGLSLSAEAFF	TGTGCTAGTGGTTTGTCACTGTCCGCTGAAGCTTTCTTT
TRBJ1-5	few	-	TRBV30	CAWSTAGGNQPQHF	TGTGCCTGGAGTACGGCCGGTGGCAATCAGCCCCAGCATTTT
TRBJ1-5	-	-	TRBV6-5	CASSPRYSNQPQHF	TGTGCCAGCAGTCCTCGTTATAGCAATCAGCCCCAGCATTTT
TRBJ1-1	-	-	TRBV30	CAWRVSTEAFF	TGTGCCTGGAGGGTTTCTACTGAAGCTTTCTTT
TRBJ2-1	-	TRBD1	TRBV28	CASRSQGASSYNEQFF	TGTGCCAGCAGGTCCCAGGGGGCGAGCTCCTACAATGAGCAGTTCTTC
TRBJ2-5	-	-	TRBV6-6	CASSYSWETQYF	TGTGCCAGCAGTTACTCATGGGAGACCCAGTACTTC
TRBJ1-6	-	-	TRBV6-5	CASSYGIQANNSPLHF	TGTGCCAGCAGTTACGGGATACAGGCGAATAATTCACCCCTCCACTTT
TRBJ2-7	-	-	TRBV5-4	CASSLAGPNYEQYF	TGTGCCAGCAGCTTGGCCGGGCCGAACTACGAGCAGTACTTC
TRBJ2-1	-	-	TRBV19	CASSHHGLKDTDNEQFF	TGTGCCAGTAGTCACCACGGACTAAAGGACACCGACAATGAGCAGTTCTTC
TRBJ2-3	-	TRBD2	TRBV28	CATRTSGSTDTQYF	TGTGCTACAAGGACTAGCGGGAGCACAGATACGCAGTATTTT
TRBJ1-3	-	-	TRBV20-1	CSASGGNTIYF	TGCAGTGCGTCGGGGGGAAACACCATATATTTT
TRBJ2-1	-	-	TRBV27	CASSLWRGIYNEQFF	TGTGCCAGCAGTTTATGGCGGGGAATCTACAATGAGCAGTTCTTC
TRBJ2-5	-	-	TRBV7-6	CASSLAPRETQYF	TGTGCCAGCAGCTTAGCCCCAAGGGAGACCCAGTACTTC
TRBJ1-1	-	-	TRBV11-2	CASSLGRLNTEAFF	TGTGCCAGCAGCTTAGGGAGGTTGAACACTGAAGCTTTCTTT
TRBJ2-3	-	TRBD1	TRBV19	CASSLTGGKGDTQYF	TGTGCCAGTAGTTTAACAGGGGGCAAGGGAGATACGCAGTATTTT
TRBJ1-1	-	-	TRBV14	CASSLRVMNTEAFF	TGTGCCAGCAGCCTGCGGGTAATGAACACTGAAGCTTTCTTT
TRBJ2-1	-	-	TRBV11-2	CASSPRGPGGEQFF	TGTGCCAGCAGCCCTAGGGGGCCCGGGGGGGAGCAGTTCTTC
TRBJ1-1	-	-	TRBV5-8	CASSLANRVAFF	TGTGCCAGCAGCTTGGCCAACAGGGTAGCTTTCTTT
TRBJ1-3	-	-	TRBV28	CASSLSGRRIGNTIYF	TGTGCCAGCAGTTTAAGTGGCCGTAGAATTGGAAACACCATATATTTT
TRBJ2-6	-	-	TRBV5-1	CASSLDTGSGANVLTF	TGCGCCAGCAGCTTGGATACGGGCTCTGGGGCCAACGTCCTGACTTTC
TRBJ2-2	-	-	TRBV12-5	CASGRSGELFF	TGTGCTAGTGGGCGTTCCGGGGAGCTGTTTTTT
TRBJ2-1	-	TRBD2	TRBV9	CASSVGSGGYNEQFF	TGTGCCAGCAGCGTAGGGAGCGGGGGTTACAATGAGCAGTTCTTC
TRBJ1-1	-	-	TRBV5-1	CASSLSGPTGYGEAFF	TGCGCCAGCAGCTTGTCAGGACCTACAGGGTATGGTGAAGCTTTCTTT
TRBJ1-2	-	-	TRBV7-9	CASSLSLGEGDGYTF	TGTGCCAGCAGCCTAAGCCTCGGGGAGGGTGATGGCTACACCTTC
TRBJ2-1	-	TRBD2	TRBV28	CASSLRTSGRRVQFF	TGTGCCAGCAGTTTAAGGACTAGCGGGAGAAGGGTGCAGTTCTTC
TRBJ2-7	-	TRBD1	TRBV5-1	CASSLGTGTYEQYF	TGCGCCAGCAGCCTAGGGACAGGGACCTACGAGCAGTACTTC
TRBJ2-2	-	TRBD2	TRBV12-5	CASGLVLGLAGSGELFF	TGTGCTAGTGGTTTGGTACTGGGACTAGCGGGAAGCGGGGAGCTGTTTTTT
TRBJ1-3	-	-	TRBV29-1	CSVGLLTENTIYF	TGCAGCGTTGGCCTCCTGACGGAAAACACCATATATTTT
TRBJ2-6	-	-	TRBV28	CASRSGGVAGANVLTF	TGTGCCAGCAGATCAGGAGGGGTCGCCGGGGCCAACGTCCTGACTTTC
TRBJ2-7	-	TRBD1	TRBV7-2	CASSRYTGQIYEQYF	TGTGCCAGCAGCCGATATACGGGACAGATCTACGAGCAGTACTTC
TRBJ1-4	-	-	TRBV7-9	CASSGWGGTNEKLFF	TGTGCCAGCAGCGGTTGGGGCGGAACTAATGAAAAACTGTTTTTT
TRBJ2-7	once	-	TRBV7-9	CASSLSRWGAETYEQYF	TGTGCCAGCAGCTTAAGTCGTTGGGGAGCGGAAACCTACGAGCAGTACTTC
TRBJ2-1	-	-	TRBV9	CASSVGARNFNEQFF	TGTGCCAGCAGCGTAGGGGCCAGAAACTTCAATGAGCAGTTCTTC
TRBJ1-6	-	-	TRBV28	CASSPFRDNSPLHF	TGTGCCAGCAGTCCGTTCAGGGACAATTCACCCCTCCACTTT
TRBJ2-3	-	-	TRBV7-3	CASSLAGMSDTQYF	TGTGCCAGCAGCTTAGCGGGAATGTCAGATACGCAGTATTTT
TRBJ2-7	-	TRBD1	TRBV5-1	CASNSGTVSSYEQYF	TGCGCCAGCAACTCCGGGACAGTTTCGTCCTACGAGCAGTACTTC
TRBJ2-7	-	TRBD1	TRBV5-4	CASSPAFSGGDEQYF	TGTGCCAGCAGCCCGGCTTTCTCAGGGGGCGACGAGCAGTACTTC
TRBJ1-2	-	-	TRBV6-5	CASRSTGSNGYTF	TGTGCCAGCAGATCCACAGGGAGTAATGGCTACACCTTC
TRBJ2-3	-	-	TRBV5-1	CASSTRDGADTQYF	TGCGCCAGCAGTACCCGGGATGGGGCAGATACGCAGTATTTT
TRBJ2-1	-	TRBD1	TRBV6-5	CASSYARTGYYNEQFF	TGTGCCAGCAGTTACGCTCGGACAGGGTACTACAATGAGCAGTTCTTC
TRBJ2-7	-	-	TRBV30	CAWREVQGRSYEQYF	TGTGCCTGGAGGGAAGTCCAGGGGCGATCCTACGAGCAGTACTTC